The sequence of this T cell receptor (beta chain) was determined in a study of T cell clonotyping in hematopoietic cell transplantation listed by TCRdb under 2021. Context from the whole study: A total of fewer than 150 blood samples were gathered in the study from fewer than 40 consecutive transplant recipients along with their related donors. Patient recruitment ran from late 2015 to January 2017, and follow-up continued until late 2020 or death. Summary of the overall study and its limitations: Recipient repertoires showed only a small fraction of overlap with donor repertoires, and over 95% appeared de novo at the given depth. Broader TCR repertoire diversity after transplant was predicted by Inverse Simpson Index values from donors and from recipients before transplant. The sample size was limited and the cells went unsorted, which meant the CD4 and CD8 repertoire contributions could not be told apart. Recipient TCR diversity fell after transplant, with pathologically expanded clonotypes rising progressively from day 30 to day 180.

The immunoSEQ assay, a bias-controlled multiplex PCR using V- and J-specific primers, was used to amplify TCR beta CDR3 regions from genomic DNA. In a second PCR step, the CDR3 amplicons were tagged with a proprietary barcode plus Illumina adapter sequences. CDR3 libraries were sequenced on an Illumina MiSeq instrument. Per the source publication's procedure: Export and quality control were done with immunoSEQ Analyzer 3.0, while downstream analyses used R Bioconductor and Immunarch. Only productive rearrangements within the normalized downsampled data set were used in the calculation of repertoire metrics. In the normalized cohort, a clonotype counted as pathologically expanded if the clonotype was larger than 5 templates. The Inverse Simpson Index was used to measure repertoire diversity. To capture all clonotypes, the CMV-specificity analyses were run on the non-normalized data set. The table comes from immuneACCESS by way of TCRdb, which keeps in-frame sequences with V and J called. Part of the clones is missing from these tables; in studies checked, under half for an unresolved V gene and the rest for unknown reasons. Clone size and V and J calls were adopted from that table, with D and trimming inferred from the DNA. Here the sample has 35,000 to 45,000 clones; 80% to 90% occur a single time. The ten largest clones represent approximately 2% of the sample.

For TCR beta sequencing, blood samples came from the related transplant donors. Nuclei Lysis Solution was used to extract genomic DNA from fresh or cryopreserved unfractionated peripheral blood mononuclear cells. Including the terminal cysteine and phenylalanine, the CDR3 comprises 13 residues. Only the CDR3 region is kept as DNA, spanning 39 bases read in frame from base 1. V and J are trimmed by 4 bases and 4 bases, and the gene matches miss 2 bases of the junction. The CDR1 and CDR2 encoded by the germline V gene (reference sequence) are LNHDA and SQIVND. As for this clone: Its cognate antigen has yet to be identified. No much larger clone is present one base from it, and per-base qualities are unavailable.

The rearrangement combines TRBV19 with TRBJ2-7; 9 bases in the middle match TRBD1. Sequencing used peripheral blood mononuclear cells. The TCR was taken from a woman aged 40 to 55 in good health. Some clones in this sample may be carry-over from other donors' samples. The nucleotide sequence is TGTGCCAGTAGTACACAGGGGGCTTACGAGCAGTACTTC. Translated, it reads CASSTQGAYEQYF.